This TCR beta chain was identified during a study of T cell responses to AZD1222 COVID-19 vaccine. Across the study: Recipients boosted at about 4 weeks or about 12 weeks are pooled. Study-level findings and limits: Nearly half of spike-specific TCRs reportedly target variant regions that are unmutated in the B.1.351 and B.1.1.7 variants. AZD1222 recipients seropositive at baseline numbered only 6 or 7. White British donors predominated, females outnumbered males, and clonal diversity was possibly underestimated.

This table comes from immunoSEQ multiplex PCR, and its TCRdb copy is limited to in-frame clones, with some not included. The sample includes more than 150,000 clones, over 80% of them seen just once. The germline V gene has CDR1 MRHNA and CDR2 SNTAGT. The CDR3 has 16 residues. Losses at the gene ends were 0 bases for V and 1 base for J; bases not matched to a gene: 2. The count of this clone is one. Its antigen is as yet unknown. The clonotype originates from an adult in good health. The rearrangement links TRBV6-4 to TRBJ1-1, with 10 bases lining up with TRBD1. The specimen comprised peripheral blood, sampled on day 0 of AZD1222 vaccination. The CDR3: CASSDSGTGANTEAFF. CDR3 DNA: TGTGCCAGCAGTGACTCGGGGACAGGGGCGAACACTGAAGCTTTCTTT.